The rows below give T cell receptor beta chains drawn from one sample of a study of cytomegalovirus exposure and HLA in healthy donors. Assay used: immunoSEQ multiplex PCR; TCRdb lists only in-frame clones, some missing. The repertoire holds roughly 100,000 clones, with less than 80% as singletons. The sequenced material came from PBMCs. Every receptor here comes from a man younger than 40 in good health and CMV-seropositive. Each CDR3 is given with its conserved first and last residue. The D gene is left open where the match is weak. Rows may omit the clone size; those that give it use once, few, many or a size class.

size,V,J,D,DNA,CDR3
few,TRBV29-1,TRBJ2-7,NA,TGCAGCGCTCTAGACCATCCCGAGCAGTACTTC,CSALDHPEQYF
NA,TRBV7-9,TRBJ2-7,TRBD1,TGTGCCAGCAGCCCAGGGGGCTACGAGCAGTACTTC,CASSPGGYEQYF
few,TRBV9,TRBJ2-5,NA,TGTGCCAGCAGCGGAGGAGGGGGCGCGGAGACCCAGTACTTC,CASSGGGGAETQYF
NA,TRBV13,TRBJ1-2,NA,TGTGCCAGCAGCCCCCCGGCAGGGGCCTATGGCTACACCTTC,CASSPPAGAYGYTF
few,TRBV5-1,TRBJ2-3,TRBD2,TGCGCCAGCAGCTTGGGACTAGCGGAGAGCACAGATACGCAGTATTTT,CASSLGLAESTDTQYF
NA,TRBV27,TRBJ1-3,NA,TGTGCCAGCAGTCAGGGGCGCTCTGGAAACACCATATATTTT,CASSQGRSGNTIYF
once,TRBV5-1,TRBJ1-3,NA,TGCGCCAGCAGCCAAGCCTCGGGCTCTGGAAACACCATATATTTT,CASSQASGSGNTIYF
NA,TRBV11-2,TRBJ1-1,NA,TGTGCCAGCAGCTTATGGGGACAGAACACTGAAGCTTTCTTT,CASSLWGQNTEAFF
NA,TRBV7-6,TRBJ2-1,TRBD2,TGTGCCAGCAGCCCAGGGACTAGCGGGGGGGTCAATGAGCAGTTCTTC,CASSPGTSGGVNEQFF
NA,TRBV10-2,TRBJ2-7,TRBD2,TGCGCCAGCAGGGAGACTAGCGGGGGGTACTCCTACGAGCAGTACTTC,CASRETSGGYSYEQYF
NA,TRBV6-4,TRBJ2-2,TRBD2,TGTGCCAGCAGTACTAGCGGGGACACCGGGGAGCTGTTTTTT,CASSTSGDTGELFF
NA,TRBV7-7,TRBJ2-7,NA,TGTGCTAGCAGCTTAAGCGGTGGGTACGAGCAGTACTTC,CASSLSGGYEQYF
NA,TRBV4-2,TRBJ1-5,NA,TGTGCCAGCAGCCAATCGCGGGGCGAGAATCAGCCCCAGCATTTT,CASSQSRGENQPQHF
few,TRBV11-3,TRBJ2-3,NA,TGTGCCCGTAGCACCGGGTCAGATACGCAGTATTTT,CARSTGSDTQYF
few,TRBV4-1,TRBJ2-1,NA,TGCGCCAGCAGCCAATCGCTGGTTACTAGCTCCTACAATGAGCAGTTCTTC,CASSQSLVTSSYNEQFF
NA,TRBV7-2,TRBJ1-1,NA,TGTGCCAGCAGCTTAGATCAGGGGCGGACTGAAGCTTTCTTT,CASSLDQGRTEAFF
NA,TRBV5-1,TRBJ2-2,NA,TGCGCCAGCAGCTTGCCAGGGGAGCTGTTTTTT,CASSLPGELFF
few,TRBV6-4,TRBJ1-2,TRBD1,TGTGCCAGCAGGGGGACAGGGGAAACTAACTATGGCTACACCTTC,CASRGTGETNYGYTF
once,TRBV19,TRBJ2-7,NA,TGTGCCAGTAGTATGTCCCCGGGACAACTCGAGCAGTACTTC,CASSMSPGQLEQYF
NA,TRBV19,TRBJ2-7,NA,TGTGCCAGTAGTATCCGGGACACGACCTACGAGCAGTACTTC,CASSIRDTTYEQYF
NA,TRBV2,TRBJ1-6,NA,TGTGCCAGCAGCCGGGAGTCTAATTCACCCCTCCACTTT,CASSRESNSPLHF
NA,TRBV13,TRBJ2-1,TRBD2,TGTGCCAGCAGCTCCCGACCGGGACTAGCGGGGAATGAGCAGTTCTTC,CASSSRPGLAGNEQFF
once,TRBV19,TRBJ2-7,TRBD2,TGTGCCAGTAGACCGGGACTAGCGATCGACGAGCAGTACTTC,CASRPGLAIDEQYF
NA,TRBV4-1,TRBJ1-2,TRBD1,TGCGCCAGCAGCCTTGGGACAGAGAACTATGGCTACACCTTC,CASSLGTENYGYTF
NA,TRBV5-1,TRBJ1-1,NA,TGCGCCAGCAGCTTGGAAAGGGTAGACAGGAACACTGAAGCTTTCTTT,CASSLERVDRNTEAFF
NA,TRBV19,TRBJ1-5,NA,TGTGCCAGTAGTATAGAGGGACTATATAGCAATCAGCCCCAGCATTTT,CASSIEGLYSNQPQHF
NA,TRBV6-1,TRBJ2-3,TRBD2,TGTGCCAGCAGGAAGCGGGGGGGCACAGATACGCAGTATTTT,CASRKRGGTDTQYF
NA,TRBV7-2,TRBJ2-3,NA,TGTGCCAGCAGAAACAACTGGGCCCGCGGGATAGATACGCAGTATTTT,CASRNNWARGIDTQYF
NA,TRBV6-6,TRBJ1-1,NA,TGTGCCAGCAGTCGGACAGCGAACACTGAAGCTTTCTTT,CASSRTANTEAFF
NA,TRBV1,TRBJ2-7,NA,TGCACCAGCAGCCGTCCGGTGGCGGCTACCTACGAGCAGTACTTC,CTSSRPVAATYEQYF
NA,TRBV9,TRBJ1-3,NA,TGTGCCAGCAGCGTCGTTCAGGGAACCAGATATTTT,CASSVVQGTRYF
NA,TRBV10-1,TRBJ2-7,NA,TGCGCCAGCAGTGCAGGACAGCCACAATACGAGCAGTACTTC,CASSAGQPQYEQYF
few,TRBV20-1,TRBJ1-1,NA,TGCAGTGCTAGAGGTCTTGAAGCTTTCTTT,CSARGLEAFF
NA,TRBV7-9,TRBJ1-1,NA,TGTGCCAGCAGCCCCCGGGTCATCAAAAGGGGCACTGAAGCTTTCTTT,CASSPRVIKRGTEAFF
NA,TRBV21-1,TRBJ2-5,NA,TGTGCCAGCAGCAAATGCCCCCCTCAGGGGGGCGATGAGACCCAGTACTTC,CASSKCPPQGGDETQYF
NA,TRBV7-8,TRBJ1-5,NA,TGTGCCAGCAGCTTAGGACGGACGCGGGTCAATCAGCCCCAGCATTTT,CASSLGRTRVNQPQHF
once,TRBV7-9,TRBJ1-1,TRBD1,TGTGCCAGCAGCCCTCGACAGGGGGCCTTAGCTTTCTTT,CASSPRQGALAFF
few,TRBV4-1,TRBJ1-5,NA,TGCGCCAGCAGCCTGCCAGGGTCCAATCAGCCCCAGCATTTT,CASSLPGSNQPQHF
NA,TRBV6-5,TRBJ1-5,TRBD1,TGTGCCAGCAGGAGACAGGGAAATCAGCCCCAGCATTTT,CASRRQGNQPQHF
NA,TRBV19,TRBJ1-4,TRBD1,TGTGCCAGTAGGTTCAGCACAGGGGGTGAAAAACTGTTTTTT,CASRFSTGGEKLFF
NA,TRBV19,TRBJ1-1,NA,TGTGCCAGTAGTATAGCAGGGCCTCAGAACACTGAAGCTTTCTTT,CASSIAGPQNTEAFF
NA,TRBV6-5,TRBJ2-7,TRBD1,TGTGCCAGCAGGGACAGGGGTCCCTACGAGCAGTACTTC,CASRDRGPYEQYF
NA,TRBV10-3,TRBJ2-7,NA,TGTGCCATCAGTGAGAGGAGGGCGAAAGCCTACGAGCAGTACTTC,CAISERRAKAYEQYF
NA,TRBV5-1,TRBJ2-5,NA,TGCGCCAGCAGCCCCGCCAGGAGTTCGGGGGAGACCCAGTACTTC,CASSPARSSGETQYF
NA,TRBV19,TRBJ1-6,NA,TGTGCCAGCAGTCCAGGGCCCTATAATTCACCCCTCCACTTT,CASSPGPYNSPLHF
NA,TRBV19,TRBJ2-2,NA,TGTGCCAGTAGTACCCAGGGATCCGGGGAGCTGTTTTTT,CASSTQGSGELFF
NA,TRBV2,TRBJ1-1,NA,TGTGCCAGCAGTGATAATGGGGCGGATGAAGCTTTCTTT,CASSDNGADEAFF
once,TRBV7-2,TRBJ2-7,NA,TGTGCCAGCTCCTCGGGGGAATACGAGCAGTACTTC,CASSSGEYEQYF
NA,TRBV4-1,TRBJ1-4,NA,TGCGCCAGCAGCCAGGCCGCGGCGGATGAAAAACTGTTTTTT,CASSQAAADEKLFF
NA,TRBV27,TRBJ2-1,TRBD2,TGTGCCAGCAACCTAGCGGGTGAGCAGTTCTTC,CASNLAGEQFF
few,TRBV7-9,TRBJ2-2,NA,TGTGCCAGCAGCTTAGGACAAGGGGAGCTGTTTTTT,CASSLGQGELFF
NA,TRBV6-5,TRBJ2-2,TRBD2,TGTGCCAGCCGGAAGCGGGGGGTAGGGACCGGGGAGCTGTTTTTT,CASRKRGVGTGELFF
NA,TRBV5-4,TRBJ2-1,TRBD1,TGTGCCAGCAGCTCCCGGGACAGGGCCTACAATGAGCAGTTCTTC,CASSSRDRAYNEQFF
NA,TRBV11-2,TRBJ1-1,NA,TGTGCCAGCAGCTTGGTATCAGGGGAAGCTTTCTTT,CASSLVSGEAFF
NA,TRBV6-5,TRBJ2-4,TRBD1,TGTGCCACCGGCCAGGGGACAGGGACCAAAAACATTCAGTACTTC,CATGQGTGTKNIQYF
NA,TRBV10-3,TRBJ2-5,NA,TGTGCCATCAGGGGGCCGGTCGAAGAGACCCAGTACTTC,CAIRGPVEETQYF
NA,TRBV9,TRBJ2-1,NA,TGTGCCAGCAGCGTAGGAGCGGGTACTTACAATGAGCAGTTCTTC,CASSVGAGTYNEQFF
few,TRBV6-1,TRBJ2-2,TRBD1,TGTGCCGGCACTCGGGACAGGGGATACGGGGAGCTGTTTTTT,CAGTRDRGYGELFF
NA,TRBV7-9,TRBJ1-2,NA,TGTGCCAGCAGCTTAGGTGGAGGGCATCCAAGCTACACCTTC,CASSLGGGHPSYTF
NA,TRBV2,TRBJ1-5,TRBD1,TGTGCCAGCAGTGACGTTCAGGGGGATCAGCCCCAGCATTTT,CASSDVQGDQPQHF